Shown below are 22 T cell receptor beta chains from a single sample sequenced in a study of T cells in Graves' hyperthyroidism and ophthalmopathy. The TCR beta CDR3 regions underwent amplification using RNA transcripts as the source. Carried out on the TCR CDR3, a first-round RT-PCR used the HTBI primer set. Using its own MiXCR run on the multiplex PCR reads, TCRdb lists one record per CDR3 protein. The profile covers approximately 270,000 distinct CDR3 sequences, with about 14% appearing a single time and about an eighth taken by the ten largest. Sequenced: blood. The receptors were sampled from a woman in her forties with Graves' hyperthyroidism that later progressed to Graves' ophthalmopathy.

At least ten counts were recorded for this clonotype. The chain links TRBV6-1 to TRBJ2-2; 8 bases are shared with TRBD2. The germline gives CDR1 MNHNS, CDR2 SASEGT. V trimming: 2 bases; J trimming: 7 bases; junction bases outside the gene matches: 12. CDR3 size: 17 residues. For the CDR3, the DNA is TGTGCCAGCAGTGAACCGATTAAGCGGGGGAAGGTCGGGGAGCTGTTTTTT. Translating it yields CASSEPIKRGKVGELFF.

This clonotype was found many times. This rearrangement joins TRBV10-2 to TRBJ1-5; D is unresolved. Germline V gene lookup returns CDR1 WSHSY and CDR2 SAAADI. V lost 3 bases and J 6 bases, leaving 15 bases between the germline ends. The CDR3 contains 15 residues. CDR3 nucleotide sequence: TGCGCCAGCAGTGATTCCGAAGGTCCAGGTCAGCCCCAGCATTTT. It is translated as CASSDSEGPGQPQHF.

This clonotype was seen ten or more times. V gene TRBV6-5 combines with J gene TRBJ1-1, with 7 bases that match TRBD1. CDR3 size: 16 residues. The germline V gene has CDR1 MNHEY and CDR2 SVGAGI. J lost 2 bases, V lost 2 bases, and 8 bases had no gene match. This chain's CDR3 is CASSYLGQPLNTEAFF. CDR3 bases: TGTGCCAGCAGTTACCTGGGACAGCCACTTAACACTGAAGCTTTCTTT.

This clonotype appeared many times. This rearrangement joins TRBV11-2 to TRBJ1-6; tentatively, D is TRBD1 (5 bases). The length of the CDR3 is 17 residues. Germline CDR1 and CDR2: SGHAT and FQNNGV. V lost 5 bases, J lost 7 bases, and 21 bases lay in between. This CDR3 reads CASSLRDLSSENSPLHF. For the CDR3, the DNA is TGTGCCAGCAGCCTCCGGGACCTCTCCAGCGAGAATTCACCCCTCCACTTT.

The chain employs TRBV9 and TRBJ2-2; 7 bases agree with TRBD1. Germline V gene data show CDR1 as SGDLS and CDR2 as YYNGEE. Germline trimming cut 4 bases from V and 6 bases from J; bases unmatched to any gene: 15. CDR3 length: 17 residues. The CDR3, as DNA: TGTGCCAGCAGCTCGGAGAGGCAGGGGGAATTATCCGGGGAGCTGTTTTTT. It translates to CASSSERQGELSGELFF.

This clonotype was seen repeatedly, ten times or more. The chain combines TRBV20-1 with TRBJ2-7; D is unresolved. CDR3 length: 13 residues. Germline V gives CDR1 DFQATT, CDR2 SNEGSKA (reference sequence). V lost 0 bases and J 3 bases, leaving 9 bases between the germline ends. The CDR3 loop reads CSAREFQRYEQYF. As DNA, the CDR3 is TGCAGTGCTAGAGAATTCCAGCGCTACGAGCAGTACTTC.

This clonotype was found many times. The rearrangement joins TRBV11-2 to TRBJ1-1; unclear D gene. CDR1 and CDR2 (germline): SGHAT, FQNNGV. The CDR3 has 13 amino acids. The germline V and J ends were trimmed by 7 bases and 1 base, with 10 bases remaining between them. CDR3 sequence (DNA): TGTGCCAGCAACTGGATCAAGAACACTGAAGCTTTCTTT. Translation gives CASNWIKNTEAFF.

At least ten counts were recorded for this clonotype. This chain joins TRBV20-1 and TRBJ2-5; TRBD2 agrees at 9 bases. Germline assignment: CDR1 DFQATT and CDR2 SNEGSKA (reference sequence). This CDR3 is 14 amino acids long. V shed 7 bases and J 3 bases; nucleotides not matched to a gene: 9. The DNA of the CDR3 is TGCAGTGTCCAGGGACTAGCCTTAAAAGAGACCCAGTACTTC. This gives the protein CSVQGLALKETQYF.

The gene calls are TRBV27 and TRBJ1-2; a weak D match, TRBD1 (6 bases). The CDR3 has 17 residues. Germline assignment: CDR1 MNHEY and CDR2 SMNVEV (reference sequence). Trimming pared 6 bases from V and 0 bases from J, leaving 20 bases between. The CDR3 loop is CASSLRGRSHANYGYTF. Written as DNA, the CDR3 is TGTGCCAGCAGCCTCAGGGGCCGCTCCCATGCTAACTATGGCTACACCTTC.

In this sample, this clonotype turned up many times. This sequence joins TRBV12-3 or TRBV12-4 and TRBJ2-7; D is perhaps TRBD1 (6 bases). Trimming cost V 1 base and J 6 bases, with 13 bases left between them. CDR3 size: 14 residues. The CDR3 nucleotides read TGTGCCAGCAGTTTAGTTGACAGGCGCTCCGAGCAGTACTTC. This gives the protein CASSLVDRRSEQYF.

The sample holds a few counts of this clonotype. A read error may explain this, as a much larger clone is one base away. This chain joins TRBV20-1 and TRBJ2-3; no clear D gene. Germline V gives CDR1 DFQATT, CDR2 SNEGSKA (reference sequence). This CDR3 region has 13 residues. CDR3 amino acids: CGARNPYTDTQYF. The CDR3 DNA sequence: TGCGGTGCTCGTAACCCGTACACAGATACGCAGTATTTT.

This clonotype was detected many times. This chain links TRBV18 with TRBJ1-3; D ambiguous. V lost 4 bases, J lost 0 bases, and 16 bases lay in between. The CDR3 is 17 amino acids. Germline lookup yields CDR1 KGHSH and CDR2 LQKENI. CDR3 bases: TGTGCCAGCTCACACTTCTCCGGACGGGACTCTGGAAACACCATATATTTT. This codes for CASSHFSGRDSGNTIYF.

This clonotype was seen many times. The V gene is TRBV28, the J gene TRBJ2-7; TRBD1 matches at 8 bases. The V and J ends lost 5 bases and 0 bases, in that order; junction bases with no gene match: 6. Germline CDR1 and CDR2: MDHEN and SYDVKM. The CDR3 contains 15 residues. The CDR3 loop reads CASSRWTGSSYEQYF. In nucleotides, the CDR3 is TGTGCCAGCAGTCGATGGACAGGGAGCTCCTACGAGCAGTACTTC.

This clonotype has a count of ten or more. The CDR3: CASSSRSVAAQTISYNEQFF. The CDR3 nucleotides are TGTGCCAGCAGCTCCCGGAGCGTAGCGGCCCAAACGATCTCCTACAATGAGCAGTTCTTC. The chain combines TRBV7-3 with TRBJ2-1, with D perhaps TRBD2 (6 bases). Germline values: CDR1 SGHTA, CDR2 FQGTGA. The CDR3 is made up of 20 amino acids. V lost 4 bases, J lost 0 bases, and 25 bases lay in between. Looking up the rest from reference TRBV7-3 and TRBJ2-1 gives the full variable domain: GAGVSQTPSNKVTEKGKYVELRCDPISGHTALYWYRQSLGQGPEFLIYFQGTGAADDSGLPNDRFFAVRPEGSVSTLKIQRTERGDSAVYLCASSSRSVAAQTISYNEQFFGPGTRLTVL.

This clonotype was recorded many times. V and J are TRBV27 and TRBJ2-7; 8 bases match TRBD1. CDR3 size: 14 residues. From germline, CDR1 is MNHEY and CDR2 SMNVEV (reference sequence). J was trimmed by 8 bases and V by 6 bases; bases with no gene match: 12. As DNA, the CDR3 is TGTGCCAGCAGCCTTCGACAGGGGAACCTACAGCAGTACTTC. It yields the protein CASSLRQGNLQQYF.

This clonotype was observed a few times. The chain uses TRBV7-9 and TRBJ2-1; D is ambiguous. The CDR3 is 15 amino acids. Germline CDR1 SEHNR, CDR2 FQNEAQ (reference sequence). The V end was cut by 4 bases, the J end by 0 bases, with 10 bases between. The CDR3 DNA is TGTGCCAGCAGCTCACGGTATTCCTCCTACAATGAGCAGTTCTTC. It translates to CASSSRYSSYNEQFF.

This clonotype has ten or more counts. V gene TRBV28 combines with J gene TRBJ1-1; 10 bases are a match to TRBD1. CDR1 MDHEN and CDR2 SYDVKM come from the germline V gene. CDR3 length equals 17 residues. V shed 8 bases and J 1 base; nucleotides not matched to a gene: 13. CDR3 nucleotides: TGTGCCAGCGGGCTTCAAGCAGGGGACAGGGGGAACACTGAAGCTTTCTTT. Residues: CASGLQAGDRGNTEAFF.

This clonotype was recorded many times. The DNA for the CDR3 is TGTGCCTGGAGTACCAGGAAGCTTAGCAATCAGCCCCAGCATTTT. Amino acid sequence: CAWSTRKLSNQPQHF. This chain connects TRBV30 to TRBJ1-5; D unclear. V shed 2 bases and J shed 0 bases, with 11 bases lying between them. Germline lookup yields CDR1 GTSNPN and CDR2 SVGIG (reference sequence). This CDR3 contains 15 residues.

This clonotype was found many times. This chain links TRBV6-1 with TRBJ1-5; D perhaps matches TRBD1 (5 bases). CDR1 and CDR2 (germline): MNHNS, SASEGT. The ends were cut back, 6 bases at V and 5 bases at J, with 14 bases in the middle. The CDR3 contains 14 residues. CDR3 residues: CASRGTAGYQPQHF. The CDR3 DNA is TGTGCCAGCAGGGGGACCGCGGGATATCAGCCCCAGCATTTT.

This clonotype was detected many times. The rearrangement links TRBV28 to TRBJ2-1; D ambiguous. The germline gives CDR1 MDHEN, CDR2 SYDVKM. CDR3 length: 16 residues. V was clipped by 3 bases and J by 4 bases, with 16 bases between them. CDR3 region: CASSFSSGPAYNEQFF. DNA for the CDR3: TGTGCCAGCAGTTTTAGTAGTGGGCCGGCGTACAATGAGCAGTTCTTC.

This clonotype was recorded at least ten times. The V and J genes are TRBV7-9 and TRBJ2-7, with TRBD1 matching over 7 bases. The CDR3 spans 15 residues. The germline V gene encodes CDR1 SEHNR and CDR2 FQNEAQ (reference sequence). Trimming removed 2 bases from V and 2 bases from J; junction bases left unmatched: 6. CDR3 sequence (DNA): TGTGCCAGCAGCTTAAAATCCGGGACAGCCTACGAGCAGTACTTC. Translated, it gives CASSLKSGTAYEQYF.

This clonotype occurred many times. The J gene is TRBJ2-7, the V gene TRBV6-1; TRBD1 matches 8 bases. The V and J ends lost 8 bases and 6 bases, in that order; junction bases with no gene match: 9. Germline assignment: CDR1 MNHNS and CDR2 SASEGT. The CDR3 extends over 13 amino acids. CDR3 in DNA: TGTGCCAGCGGATCCGGGACAGGTGGCGAGCAGTACTTC. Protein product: CASGSGTGGEQYF.